What follows describes a single T cell receptor (beta chain). Its specificity is not known. This sample is drawn from a study of graft-versus-host responses after intestinal transplantation. Study-wide context: Multivisceral, liver-intestinal, or isolated intestinal transplants were received by the recipients.

Generated by immunoSEQ multiplex PCR, the TCRdb table keeps only in-frame clones and is missing some. The top ten clones hold about 0.072% of a sample with some 100,000 clones, 80% to 95% of them seen once. This receptor was identified in a human donor who was the organ donor for an intestinal transplant. The sequenced sample was unstimulated CD8+ T cells sorted from spleen or lymph node cells, obtained before transplant.

CDR3 sequence: CASSFGTGHYEQYF. The CDR3 DNA reads TGTGCCAGCAGCTTCGGGACAGGTCACTACGAGCAGTACTTC. The chain has TRBV5-6 and TRBJ2-7; 8 nucleotides agree with TRBD1. This CDR3 has 14 residues. V lost 2 bases and J lost 3; bases outside the gene matches: 4. Germline CDR1 SGHDT, CDR2 YYEEEE.